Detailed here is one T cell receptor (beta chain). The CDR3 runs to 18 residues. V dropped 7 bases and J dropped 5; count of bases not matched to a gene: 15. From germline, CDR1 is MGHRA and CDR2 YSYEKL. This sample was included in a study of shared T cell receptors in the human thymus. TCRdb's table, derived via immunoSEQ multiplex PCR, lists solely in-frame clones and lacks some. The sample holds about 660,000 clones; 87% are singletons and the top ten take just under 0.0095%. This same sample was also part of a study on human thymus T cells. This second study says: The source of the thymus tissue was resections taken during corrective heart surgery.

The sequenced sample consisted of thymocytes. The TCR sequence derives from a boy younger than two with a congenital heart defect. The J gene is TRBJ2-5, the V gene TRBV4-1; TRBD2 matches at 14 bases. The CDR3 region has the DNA TGCGCCAGCACGCTCGGAGGGGGACTAGCGGGGGTTAATGAGACCCAGTACTTC. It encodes CASTLGGGLAGVNETQYF.